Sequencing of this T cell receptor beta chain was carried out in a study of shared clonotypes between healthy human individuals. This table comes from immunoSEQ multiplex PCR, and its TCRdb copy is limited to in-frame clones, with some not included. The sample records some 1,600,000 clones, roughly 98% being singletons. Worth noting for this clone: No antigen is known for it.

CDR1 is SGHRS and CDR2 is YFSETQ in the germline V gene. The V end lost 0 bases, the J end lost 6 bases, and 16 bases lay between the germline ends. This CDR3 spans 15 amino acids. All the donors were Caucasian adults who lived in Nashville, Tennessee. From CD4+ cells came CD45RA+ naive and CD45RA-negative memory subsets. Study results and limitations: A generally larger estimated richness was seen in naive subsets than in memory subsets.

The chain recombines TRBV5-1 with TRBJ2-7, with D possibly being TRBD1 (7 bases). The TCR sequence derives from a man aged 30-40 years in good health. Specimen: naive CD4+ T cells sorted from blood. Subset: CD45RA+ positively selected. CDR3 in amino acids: CASSLAVAGGGEQYF. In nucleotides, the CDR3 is TGCGCCAGCAGCTTGGCCGTGGCAGGGGGAGGCGAGCAGTACTTC.